Each of the 14 T cell receptor beta chains below was sequenced from the same sample in a study of T cells expressing NK-cell markers. One entry per CDR3 protein, without DNA, is what TCRdb gives after re-calling the 5' RACE reads. The data include about 460,000 distinct CDR3 sequences; the top ten clones carry more than 1.4%. Sequencing was performed on blood T cells: a sorted CD56 or NKG2C T cell subset, CD4+ or CD8+ T cells, or bulk PBMC T cells (not recorded which). The origin of the receptors is a woman aged 45-59 years in good health.

The chain is built from TRBV6-4 and TRBJ2-1; TCRdb's D call of TRBD2 is untestable without DNA. CDR1 and CDR2 from the germline V gene are MRHNA and SNTAGT. The CDR3 runs to 18 residues. This chain's CDR3 is CASSDSRGGRSAYNEQFF.

This CDR3 reads CASNFGSQPQHF. The chain recombines TRBV6-5 with TRBJ1-5. Germline V gene data show CDR1 as MNHEY and CDR2 as SVGAGI. The CDR3 is made up of 12 amino acids.

The rearrangement links TRBV25-1 to TRBJ1-5; TCRdb's D call, TRBD1, is unchecked because there is no DNA. Per germline, CDR1 MGHDK and CDR2 SYGVNS. CDR3 length: 14 residues. The CDR3 loop is CASTADRGDQPQHF.

V is TRBV5-1 and J is TRBJ1-2; TCRdb calls TRBD1, which cannot be checked without DNA. From germline, CDR1 is SGHRS and CDR2 YFSETQ. The CDR3 length is 15 residues. The chain's CDR3 is CASSVNLQGAYGYTF.

V usage is TRBV20-1 and J usage is TRBJ1-4; the TCRdb call, TRBD1, lacks DNA for checking. CDR3 size: 15 residues. Looked up from germline, CDR1 is DFQATT and CDR2 is SNEGSKA (reference sequence). This chain's CDR3 is CSARDSTGDNEKLFF.

V usage is TRBV6-1 and J usage is TRBJ2-2; TCRdb designates TRBD2, a call that cannot be tested without DNA. The V gene's germline CDR1 is MNHNS and CDR2 SASEGT. This CDR3 contains 14 residues. CDR3 protein: CASNLAGAVGELFF.

J is TRBJ2-1 and V is TRBV11-3. CDR3 length: 12 residues. Germline V CDR1 and CDR2: SGHNT, YENEEA. CDR3: CASSLFSYEQFF.

This chain joins TRBV15 and TRBJ2-4. From germline, CDR1 is LNHNV and CDR2 YYDKDF (reference sequence). This CDR3 is built from 12 residues. Here the CDR3 reads CATSRDLVIQYF.

The chain has TRBV5-1 and TRBJ2-5; without DNA, the TCRdb call of TRBD1 cannot be checked. From germline, CDR1 is SGHRS and CDR2 YFSETQ. The CDR3 sequence is 14 residues long. The CDR3 here is CASTSGAARETQYF.

V and J are TRBV12-3 or TRBV12-4 and TRBJ2-3; TCRdb designates TRBD2, a call that cannot be tested without DNA. The CDR3 covers 17 residues. The CDR3 loop reads CASSGGTSGKYTDTQYF.

The V and J genes are TRBV7-8 and TRBJ2-7; without DNA, the TCRdb call of TRBD1 cannot be checked. Germline V lookup: CDR1 SGHVS, CDR2 FQNEAQ. This CDR3 contains 15 residues. The CDR3 protein is CASSPPRVATYEQYF.

The chain is built from TRBV20-1 and TRBJ2-1; TCRdb indicates TRBD2, and absent DNA this call remains unverified. Germline V gene sequence: CDR1 DFQATT, CDR2 SNEGSKA (reference sequence). The CDR3 has 18 amino acids. The chain's CDR3 is CSAIPNHLTSGRFNEQFF.

The V call is TRBV7-6, the J call TRBJ1-1. This CDR3 region has 15 residues. The germline gives CDR1 SGHVS, CDR2 FNYEAQ. CDR3 protein: CASSKRPEINTEAFF.

This chain uses TRBV20-1 with TRBJ1-5; as DNA is missing, the TRBD1 call by TCRdb cannot be tested. The CDR3 has 15 amino acids. CDR1 is DFQATT, CDR2 SNEGSKA, per germline (reference sequence). CDR3 region: CSARIATWGNQPQHF.